These T cell receptor beta chains were read from a single sample in a study of pediatric ulcerative colitis. Generated by immunoSEQ multiplex PCR, the TCRdb table keeps only in-frame clones and is missing some. The top ten hold 4% to 5.5% of the sample, which has approximately 13,000 clones, roughly four fifths seen once. Material: gut tissue. All receptors derive from a boy aged 5-17 years who was a control in a study of pediatric ulcerative colitis. CDR3s include the opening cysteine and the closing phenylalanine or tryptophan. D genes are given only for firm matches. Not all rows give a size; the values are once, few, many and, for expanded clones, a class.

>TRBD1|TRBJ2-3|TRBV11-3|NA
CASSPAGQGVTDTQYF
TGTGCCAGCAGCCCGGCGGGACAGGGCGTGACAGATACGCAGTATTTT
>TRBD2|TRBJ2-1|TRBV20-1|NA
CSAGRTSQFF
TGCAGTGCTGGCCGGACTAGCCAGTTCTTC
>TRBD2|TRBJ2-3|TRBV10-1|NA
CASSRTSGRADTQYF
TGCGCCAGCAGCCGGACTAGCGGGAGGGCGGATACGCAGTATTTT
>TRBD1|TRBJ2-1|TRBV29-1|NA
CSVRQGFVYEQFF
TGCAGCGTACGACAGGGGTTTGTCTATGAGCAGTTCTTC
>TRBD1|TRBJ2-5|TRBV11-3|NA
CASSLEGQVEGETQYF
TGTGCCAGCAGCTTAGAGGGACAGGTAGAAGGAGAGACCCAGTACTTC
>NA|TRBJ2-7|TRBV7-3|NA
CASSLGTGYEQYF
TGTGCCAGCAGCTTAGGGACTGGCTACGAGCAGTACTTC
>TRBD1|TRBJ1-3|TRBV30|NA
CAWRTTGAIRNTIYF
TGTGCCTGGAGGACTACAGGGGCTATAAGAAACACCATATATTTT
>NA|TRBJ2-5|TRBV5-1|NA
CASSLIGIRAASQETQYF
TGCGCCAGCAGCTTGATTGGGATTAGGGCGGCCAGCCAAGAGACCCAGTACTTC
>NA|TRBJ1-3|TRBV29-1|NA
CSAAGEVAGNTIYF
TGCAGCGCTGCGGGGGAGGTGGCAGGAAACACCATATATTTT
>NA|TRBJ1-4|TRBV18|NA
CASSPDGTTNEKLFF
TGTGCCAGCTCACCAGACGGAACAACTAATGAAAAACTGTTTTTT
>TRBD1|TRBJ2-2|TRBV7-3|few
CASSLEGGFTGELFF
TGTGCCAGCAGCCTTGAAGGGGGCTTCACCGGGGAGCTGTTTTTT
>TRBD1|TRBJ2-5|TRBV5-6|NA
CASGAGVGQGEETQYF
TGTGCCAGCGGCGCCGGAGTAGGACAGGGGGAAGAGACCCAGTACTTC
>TRBD1|TRBJ1-4|TRBV5-8|NA
CASSPYPGQGVSPNEKLFF
TGTGCCAGCAGCCCATATCCGGGACAGGGGGTCTCCCCGAATGAAAAACTGTTTTTT
>NA|TRBJ2-7|TRBV11-2|NA
CASSLDPSGLGSYEQYF
TGTGCCAGCAGCTTAGATCCGAGCGGATTGGGGTCCTACGAGCAGTACTTC
>NA|TRBJ1-5|TRBV19|NA
CASSTVRSGNQPQHF
TGTGCCAGTAGTACGGTGAGGAGTGGCAATCAGCCCCAGCATTTT
>NA|TRBJ2-1|TRBV4-3|NA
CASSGPAGSYNEQFF
TGCGCCAGCAGTGGGCCGGCGGGGAGTTACAATGAGCAGTTCTTC